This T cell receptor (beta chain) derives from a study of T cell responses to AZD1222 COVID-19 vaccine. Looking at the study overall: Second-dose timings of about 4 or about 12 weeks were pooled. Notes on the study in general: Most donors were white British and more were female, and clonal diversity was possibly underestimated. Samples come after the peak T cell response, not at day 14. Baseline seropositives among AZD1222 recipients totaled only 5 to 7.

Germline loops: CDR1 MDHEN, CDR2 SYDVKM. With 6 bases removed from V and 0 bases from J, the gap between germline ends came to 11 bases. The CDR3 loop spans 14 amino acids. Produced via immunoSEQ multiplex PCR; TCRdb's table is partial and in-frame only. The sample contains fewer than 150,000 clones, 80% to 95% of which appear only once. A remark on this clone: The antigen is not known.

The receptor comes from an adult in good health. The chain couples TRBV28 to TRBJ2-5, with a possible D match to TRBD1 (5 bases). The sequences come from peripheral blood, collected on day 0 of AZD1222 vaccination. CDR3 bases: TGTGCCAGCAGACAGACAGCGTACCAAGAGACCCAGTACTTC. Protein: CASRQTAYQETQYF.